This T cell receptor (beta chain) is from a study of Graves' ophthalmopathy and Graves' hyperthyroidism. Ophthalmopathy-affected donors exhibited moderate-to-severe activity, CAS ≥3, NOSPECS ≥4, and duration under 3 months. About 10 ml of fresh blood yielded the PBMCs by density gradient. CDR1 and CDR2 from the germline V gene are ENHRY and SYGVKD. This CDR3 has 13 residues. V was pared by 7 bases and J by 1 base, with 10 bases between. This clonotype has a count of ten or more. Its antigen is unidentified. Scientists amplified the TCR beta CDR3 regions from RNA transcripts. Second-round multiplex PCR came after a first-round RT-PCR that employed HTBI primers. TCRdb recomputed calls from the multiplex PCR reads with MiXCR, one row per CDR3 protein. Here the sample spans 350,000 to 450,000 distinct CDR3 sequences, about 16% being singletons. Study-wide results and caveats: Most expanded clonotypes from thyroid (those above 0.001 frequency) were also found in blood.

Sequenced: peripheral blood. This clonotype was obtained from a woman under 30 with Graves' ophthalmopathy. The chain links TRBV10-3 to TRBJ1-1, with D unresolved. This CDR3 is CAITADENTEAFF. Written as DNA, the CDR3 is TGTGCCATCACCGCGGACGAGAACACTGAAGCTTTCTTT.